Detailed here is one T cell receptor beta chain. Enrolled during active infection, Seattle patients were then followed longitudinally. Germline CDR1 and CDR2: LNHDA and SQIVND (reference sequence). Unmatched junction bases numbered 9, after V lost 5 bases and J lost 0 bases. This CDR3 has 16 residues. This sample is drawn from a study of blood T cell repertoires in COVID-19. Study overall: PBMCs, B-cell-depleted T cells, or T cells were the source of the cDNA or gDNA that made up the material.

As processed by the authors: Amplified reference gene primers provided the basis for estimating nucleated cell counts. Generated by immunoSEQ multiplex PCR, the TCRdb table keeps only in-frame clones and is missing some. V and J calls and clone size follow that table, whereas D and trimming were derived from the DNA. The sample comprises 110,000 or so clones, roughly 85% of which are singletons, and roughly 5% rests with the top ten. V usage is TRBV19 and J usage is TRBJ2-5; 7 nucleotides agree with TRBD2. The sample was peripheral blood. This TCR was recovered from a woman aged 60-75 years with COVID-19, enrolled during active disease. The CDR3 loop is CASSARLAPNQETQYF. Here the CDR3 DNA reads TGTGCCAGTAGTGCCCGACTAGCCCCCAACCAAGAGACCCAGTACTTC.